The clone carrying this T cell receptor (beta chain) was seen at least ten times. Its antigen is undetermined. Each CDR3 protein is one row after TCRdb ran MiXCR on the 5' RACE reads. The sample has more than 50,000 distinct CDR3 sequences, 5.2% seen once. The record originates from a study of neurological immune-mediated disorders. Looking at the study overall: The multiple sclerosis group of approximately 34 included approximately 30 relapsing-remitting and 3 secondary progressive patients.

Germline V gene data show CDR1 as MNHEY and CDR2 as SMNVEV (reference sequence). This CDR3 contains 16 residues. Trimming at V came to 8 bases and at J to 2 bases, leaving 11 bases not matched to a gene. Study-wide findings and caveats: The most TCR clonal expansion was seen in HTLV-1-associated myelopathy, and the least was seen in multiple sclerosis, which fell below healthy controls.

The sequence was collected from a woman in her twenties or thirties with multiple sclerosis. The chain recombines TRBV27 with TRBJ1-5, with 8 bases lining up with TRBD1. The sample comprised PBMCs. CDR3 residues: CASGGDRGGGNQPQHF. The CDR3 DNA follows: TGTGCCAGCGGCGGTGACAGGGGAGGGGGCAATCAGCCCCAGCATTTT.